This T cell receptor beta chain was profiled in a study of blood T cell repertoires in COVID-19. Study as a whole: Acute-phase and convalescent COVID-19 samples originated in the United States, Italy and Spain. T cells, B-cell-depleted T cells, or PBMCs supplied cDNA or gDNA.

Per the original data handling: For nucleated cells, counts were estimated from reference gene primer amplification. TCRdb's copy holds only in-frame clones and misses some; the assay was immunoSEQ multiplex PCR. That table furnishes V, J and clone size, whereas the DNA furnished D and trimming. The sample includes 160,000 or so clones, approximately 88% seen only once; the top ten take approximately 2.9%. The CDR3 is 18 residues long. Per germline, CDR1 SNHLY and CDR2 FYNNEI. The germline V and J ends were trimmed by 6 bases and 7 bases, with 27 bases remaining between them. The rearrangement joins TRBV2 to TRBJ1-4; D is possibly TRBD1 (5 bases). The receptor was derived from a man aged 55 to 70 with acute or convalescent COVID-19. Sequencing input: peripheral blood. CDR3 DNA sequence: TGTGCCAGCAGGGGGGGGAGACGTACGCCCCCGAGGAGTGAAAAACTGTTTTTT. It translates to CASRGGRRTPPRSEKLFF.